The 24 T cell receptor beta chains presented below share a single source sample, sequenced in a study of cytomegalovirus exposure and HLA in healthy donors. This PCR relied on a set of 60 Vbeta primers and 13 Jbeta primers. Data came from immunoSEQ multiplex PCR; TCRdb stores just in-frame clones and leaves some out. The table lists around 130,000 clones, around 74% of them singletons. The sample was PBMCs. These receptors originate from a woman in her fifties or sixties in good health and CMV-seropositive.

CDR3 loop: CASSSFAEAFF. CDR3 nucleotide sequence: TGTGCCAGCAGCTCTTTTGCTGAAGCTTTCTTT. V and J are TRBV11-3 and TRBJ1-1; D is unclear. The CDR3 is 11 amino acids. With 4 bases removed from V and 6 bases from J, the gap between germline ends came to 6 bases. The germline CDR1 and CDR2 sequences are SGHNT and YENEEA.

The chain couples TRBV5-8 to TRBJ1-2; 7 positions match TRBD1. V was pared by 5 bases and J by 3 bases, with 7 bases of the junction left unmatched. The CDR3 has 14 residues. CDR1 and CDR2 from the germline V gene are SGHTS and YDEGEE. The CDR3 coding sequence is TGTGCCAGCAGGCACTTGCAGGGGGACTATGGCTACACCTTC. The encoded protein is CASRHLQGDYGYTF.

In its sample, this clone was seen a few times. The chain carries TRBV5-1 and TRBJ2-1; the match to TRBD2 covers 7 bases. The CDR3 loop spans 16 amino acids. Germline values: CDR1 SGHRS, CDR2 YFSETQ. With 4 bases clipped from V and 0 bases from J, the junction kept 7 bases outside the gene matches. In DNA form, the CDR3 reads TGCGCCAGCAGCCTTTTAGCGGGCGACTCCTACAATGAGCAGTTCTTC. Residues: CASSLLAGDSYNEQFF.

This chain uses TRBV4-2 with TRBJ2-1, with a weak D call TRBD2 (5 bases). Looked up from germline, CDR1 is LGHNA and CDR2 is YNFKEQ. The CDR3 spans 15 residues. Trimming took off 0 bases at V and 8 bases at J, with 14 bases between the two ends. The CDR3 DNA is TGTGCCAGCAGCCAAGACCTAGAATCGAGGGATGAGCAGTTCTTC. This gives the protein CASSQDLESRDEQFF.

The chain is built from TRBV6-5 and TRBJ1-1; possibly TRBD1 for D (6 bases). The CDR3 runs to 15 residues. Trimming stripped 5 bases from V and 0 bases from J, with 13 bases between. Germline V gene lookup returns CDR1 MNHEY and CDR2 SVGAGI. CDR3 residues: CASSRGQIVNTEAFF. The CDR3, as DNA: TGTGCCAGCAGTCGCGGACAGATCGTGAACACTGAAGCTTTCTTT.

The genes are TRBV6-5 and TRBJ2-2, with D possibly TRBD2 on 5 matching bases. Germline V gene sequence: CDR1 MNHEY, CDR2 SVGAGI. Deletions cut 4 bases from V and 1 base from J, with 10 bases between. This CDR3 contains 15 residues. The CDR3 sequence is CASSSPAGNTGELFF. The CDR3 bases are TGTGCCAGCAGTTCCCCGGCGGGGAACACCGGGGAGCTGTTTTTT.

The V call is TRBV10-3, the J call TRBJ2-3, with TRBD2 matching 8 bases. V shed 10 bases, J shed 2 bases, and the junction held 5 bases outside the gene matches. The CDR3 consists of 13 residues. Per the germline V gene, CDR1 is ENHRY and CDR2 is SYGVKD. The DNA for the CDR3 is TGTGCCACCAGCGGGGGAGACACAGATACGCAGTATTTT. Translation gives CATSGGDTDTQYF.

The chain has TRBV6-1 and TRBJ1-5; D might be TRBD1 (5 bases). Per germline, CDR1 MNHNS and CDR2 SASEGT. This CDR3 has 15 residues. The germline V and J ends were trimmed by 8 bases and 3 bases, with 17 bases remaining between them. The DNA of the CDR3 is TGTGCCAGCCGGGGGGAGGGCTTCATCAATCAGCCCCAGCATTTT. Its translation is CASRGEGFINQPQHF.

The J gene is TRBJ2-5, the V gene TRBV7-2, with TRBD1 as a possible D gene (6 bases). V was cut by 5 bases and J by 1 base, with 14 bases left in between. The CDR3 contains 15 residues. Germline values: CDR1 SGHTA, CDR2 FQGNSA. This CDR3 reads CASSVTGTRQETQYF. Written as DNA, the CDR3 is TGTGCCAGCAGCGTAACCGGGACACGCCAAGAGACCCAGTACTTC. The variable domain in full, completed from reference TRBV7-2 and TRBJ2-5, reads GAGVSQSPSNKVTEKGKDVELRCDPISGHTALYWYRQSLGQGLEFLIYFQGNSAPDKSGLPSDRFSAERTGGSVSTLTIQRTQQEDSAVYLCASSVTGTRQETQYFGPGTRLLVL.

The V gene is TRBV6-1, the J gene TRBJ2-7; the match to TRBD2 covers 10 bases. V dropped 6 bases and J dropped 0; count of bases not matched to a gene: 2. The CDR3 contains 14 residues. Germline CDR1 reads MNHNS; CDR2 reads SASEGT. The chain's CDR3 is CASSSSGGSYEQYF. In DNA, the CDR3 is TGTGCCAGCAGCTCTAGCGGGGGCTCCTACGAGCAGTACTTC.

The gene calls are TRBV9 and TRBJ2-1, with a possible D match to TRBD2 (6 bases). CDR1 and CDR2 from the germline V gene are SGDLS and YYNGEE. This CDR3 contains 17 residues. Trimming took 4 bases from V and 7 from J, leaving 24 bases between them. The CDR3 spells CASSPRDRGGVGNEQFF. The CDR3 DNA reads TGTGCCAGCAGCCCCCGAGACCGTGGCGGGGTCGGGAATGAGCAGTTCTTC.

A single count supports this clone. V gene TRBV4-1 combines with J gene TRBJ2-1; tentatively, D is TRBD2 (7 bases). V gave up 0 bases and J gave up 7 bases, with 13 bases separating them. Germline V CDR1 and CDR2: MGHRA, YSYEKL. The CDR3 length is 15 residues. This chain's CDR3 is CASSQDWGGWNEQFF. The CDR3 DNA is TGCGCCAGCAGCCAAGATTGGGGGGGCTGGAATGAGCAGTTCTTC.

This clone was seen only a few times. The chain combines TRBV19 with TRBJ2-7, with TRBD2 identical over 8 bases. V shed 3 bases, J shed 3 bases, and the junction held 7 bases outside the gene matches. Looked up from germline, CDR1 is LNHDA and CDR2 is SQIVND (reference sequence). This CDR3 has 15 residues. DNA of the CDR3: TGTGCCAGTAGTATCGGGAGGGGCGCGAGCTACGAGCAGTACTTC. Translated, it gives CASSIGRGASYEQYF.

CDR3: CAISEPLYGYTF. DNA of the CDR3: TGTGCCATCAGTGAGCCTTTATATGGCTACACCTTC. The chain recombines TRBV10-3 with TRBJ1-2; D gene ambiguous. Germline V gives CDR1 ENHRY, CDR2 SYGVKD. Trimming left V 2 bases short and J 5 bases short, with 6 bases between. The length of the CDR3 is 12 residues.

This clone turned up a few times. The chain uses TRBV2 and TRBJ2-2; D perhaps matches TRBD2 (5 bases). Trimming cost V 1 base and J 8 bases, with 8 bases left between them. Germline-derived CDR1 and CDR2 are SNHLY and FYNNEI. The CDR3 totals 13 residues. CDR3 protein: CASSEGRGGELFF. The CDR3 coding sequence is TGTGCCAGCAGTGAAGGCAGAGGGGGGGAGCTGTTTTTT.

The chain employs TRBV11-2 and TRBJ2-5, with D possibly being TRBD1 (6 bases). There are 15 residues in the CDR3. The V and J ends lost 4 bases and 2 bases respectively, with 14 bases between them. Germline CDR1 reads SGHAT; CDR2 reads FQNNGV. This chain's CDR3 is CASSSLGTTQETQYF. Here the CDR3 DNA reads TGTGCCAGCAGCTCGCTAGGGACAACTCAAGAGACCCAGTACTTC.

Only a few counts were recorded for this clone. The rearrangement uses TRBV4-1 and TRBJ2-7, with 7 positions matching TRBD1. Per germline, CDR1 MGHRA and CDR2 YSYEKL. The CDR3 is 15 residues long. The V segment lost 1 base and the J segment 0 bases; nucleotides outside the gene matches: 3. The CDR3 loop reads CASSQGGTASYEQYF. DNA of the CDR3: TGCGCCAGCAGCCAAGGGGGGACAGCCTCCTACGAGCAGTACTTC.

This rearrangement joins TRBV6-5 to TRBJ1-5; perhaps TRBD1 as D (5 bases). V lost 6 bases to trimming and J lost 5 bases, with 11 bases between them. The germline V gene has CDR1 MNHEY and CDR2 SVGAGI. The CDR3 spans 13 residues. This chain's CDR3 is CASRTGTDQPQHF. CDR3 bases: TGTGCCAGCAGAACAGGAACGGATCAGCCCCAGCATTTT.

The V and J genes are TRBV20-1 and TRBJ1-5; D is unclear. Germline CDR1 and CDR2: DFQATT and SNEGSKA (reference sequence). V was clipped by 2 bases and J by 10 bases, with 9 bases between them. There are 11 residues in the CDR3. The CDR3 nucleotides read TGCAGTGCTAGAACCGGAGGCCCCCAGCATTTT. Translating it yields CSARTGGPQHF.

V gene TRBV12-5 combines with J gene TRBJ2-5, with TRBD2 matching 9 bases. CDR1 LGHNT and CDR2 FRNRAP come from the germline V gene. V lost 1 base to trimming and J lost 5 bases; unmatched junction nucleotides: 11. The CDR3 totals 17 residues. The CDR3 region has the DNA TGTGCTAGTGGTTTGGCCAGTAGCGGGGGAGGATGGGAGACCCAGTACTTC. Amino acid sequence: CASGLASSGGGWETQYF.

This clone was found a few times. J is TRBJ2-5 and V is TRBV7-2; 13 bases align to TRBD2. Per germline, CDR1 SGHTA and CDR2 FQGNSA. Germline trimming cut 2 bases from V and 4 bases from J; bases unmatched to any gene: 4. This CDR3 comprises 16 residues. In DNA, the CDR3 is TGTGCCAGCAGCTTATCAACTAGCGGGGGGGCAGAGACCCAGTACTTC. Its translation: CASSLSTSGGAETQYF.

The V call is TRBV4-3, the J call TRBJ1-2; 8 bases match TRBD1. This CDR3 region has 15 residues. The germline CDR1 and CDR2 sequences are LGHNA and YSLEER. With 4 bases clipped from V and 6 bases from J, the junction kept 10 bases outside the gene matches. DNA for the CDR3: TGCGCCAGCAGCCCTCAGGCCCAGGGGGCGGATGGCTACACCTTC. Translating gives CASSPQAQGADGYTF.

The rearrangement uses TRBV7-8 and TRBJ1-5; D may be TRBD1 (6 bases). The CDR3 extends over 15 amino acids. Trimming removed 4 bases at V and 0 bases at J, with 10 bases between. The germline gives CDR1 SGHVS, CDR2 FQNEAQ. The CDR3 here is CASSSGTNSNQPQHF. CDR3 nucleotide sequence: TGTGCCAGCAGCTCCGGGACAAATAGCAATCAGCCCCAGCATTTT.

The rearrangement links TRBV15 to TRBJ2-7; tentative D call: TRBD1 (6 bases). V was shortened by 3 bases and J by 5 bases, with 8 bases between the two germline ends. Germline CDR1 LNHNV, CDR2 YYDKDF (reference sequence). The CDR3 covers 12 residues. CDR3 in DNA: TGTGCCACCAGCAGCGCAGGGGACGAGCAGTACTTC. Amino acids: CATSSAGDEQYF.